Listed here are 27 T cell receptor beta chains from one sample, sequenced in a study of OX40 agonist ivuxolimab in advanced cancers. TCRdb's table, derived via immunoSEQ multiplex PCR, lists solely in-frame clones and lacks some. This table holds about 76,000 clones, approximately 91% found once. Sequenced here: CD4+ or CD8+ T cells sorted from blood, sampled in a trial of the OX40 agonist ivuxolimab. These receptors were taken from an adult with an advanced solid tumor such as melanoma, head and neck, liver or kidney cancer.

V and J are TRBV27 and TRBJ2-5; D is uncertain. The CDR3 is made up of 14 amino acids. The V gene's germline CDR1 is MNHEY and CDR2 SMNVEV (reference sequence). V lost 3 bases and J lost 7, with 15 bases in between. CDR3 amino acids: CASSLILGEATQYF. The DNA of the CDR3 is TGTGCCAGCAGTTTGATTTTGGGCGAGGCGACCCAGTACTTC.

V usage is TRBV30 and J usage is TRBJ2-3; 11 bases are a match to TRBD2. Germline V gene sequence: CDR1 GTSNPN, CDR2 SVGIG (reference sequence). Trimming at V came to 3 bases and at J to 2 bases, leaving 13 bases not matched to a gene. This CDR3 comprises 18 residues. The CDR3 region has the DNA TGTGCCTGGAGCCTTGCAATCACTAGCGGGAGTTACACAGATACGCAGTATTTT. Protein sequence: CAWSLAITSGSYTDTQYF.

This clone has more than one count but fewer than ten. The chain couples TRBV30 to TRBJ2-7; a weak D match, TRBD2 (6 bases). The CDR3 contains 13 residues. The V and J ends lost 1 base and 2 bases respectively, with 9 bases between them. The V gene's germline CDR1 is GTSNPN and CDR2 SVGIG (reference sequence). CDR3 DNA sequence: TGTGCCTGGAGTGGGGACTTCCCCTACGAGCAGTACTTC. Translating gives CAWSGDFPYEQYF.

The chain links TRBV9 to TRBJ2-2, with 9 bases lining up with TRBD2. V shed 4 bases, J shed 0 bases, and the junction held 1 base outside the gene matches. Germline CDR1 and CDR2: SGDLS and YYNGEE. The CDR3 has 15 residues. In DNA, the CDR3 is TGTGCCAGCAGCTCTAGCGGGACGAACACCGGGGAGCTGTTTTTT. This sequence encodes CASSSSGTNTGELFF. The full variable domain, in which reference TRBV9 and TRBJ2-2 provide the parts outside the CDR3, is DSGVTQTPKHLITATGQRVTLRCSPRSGDLSVYWYQQSLDQGLQFLIQYYNGEERAKGNILERFSAQQFPDLHSELNLSSLELGDSALYFCASSSSGTNTGELFFGEGSRLTVL.

The chain links TRBV4-1 to TRBJ2-3; no firm D call. Germline V gene data show CDR1 as MGHRA and CDR2 as YSYEKL. The CDR3 runs to 15 residues. V was pared by 3 bases and J by 0 bases, with 10 bases between. This CDR3 reads CASSQYGSSTDTQYF. CDR3 sequence (DNA): TGCGCCAGCAGCCAGTACGGGTCTAGCACAGATACGCAGTATTTT.

The chain has TRBV9 and TRBJ2-2; D is unresolved. The CDR3 sequence is 16 residues long. Between the trimmed V and J ends, which lost 4 bases and 2 bases, there was a span of 15 bases. Germline CDR1 and CDR2: SGDLS and YYNGEE. The CDR3 loop reads CASSPWGTDNTGELFF. The CDR3 bases are TGTGCCAGCAGCCCGTGGGGTACAGACAACACCGGGGAGCTGTTTTTT.

In DNA, the CDR3 is TGTGCCAGCAGGGGGGAATCGGGGTACGGAGAGACCCAGTACTTC. It yields the protein CASRGESGYGETQYF. This chain connects TRBV6-1 to TRBJ2-5; possibly TRBD1 or TRBD2 for D (5 bases each). The germline V gene encodes CDR1 MNHNS and CDR2 SASEGT. The CDR3 runs 15 residues. The V gene lost 6 bases and the J gene lost 4 bases, with 18 bases spanning the gap.

The chain employs TRBV19 and TRBJ1-4; 7 nucleotides match TRBD1. CDR1 is LNHDA, CDR2 SQIVND, per germline (reference sequence). The length of the CDR3 is 14 residues. With V trimmed by 5 bases and J by 7 bases, 7 bases remained unmatched. This CDR3 is CASSLSGGSEKLFF. In nucleotides, the CDR3 is TGTGCCAGTAGTTTATCAGGGGGGAGTGAAAAACTGTTTTTT.

The V and J genes are TRBV11-3 and TRBJ2-3; no clear D. The germline gives CDR1 SGHNT, CDR2 YENEEA. CDR3 size: 14 residues. Trimming pared 2 bases from V and 0 bases from J, leaving 6 bases between. The CDR3 sequence: CASSLIFSTDTQYF. The CDR3 DNA reads as TGTGCCAGCAGCTTAATATTTAGCACAGATACGCAGTATTTT.

V gene TRBV5-1 combines with J gene TRBJ2-3; unclear D gene. In germline, CDR1 is SGHRS, CDR2 YFSETQ. The CDR3 covers 14 residues. The V gene lost 3 bases and the J gene lost 5 bases, with 13 bases spanning the gap. CDR3 nucleotide sequence: TGCGCCAGCAGCTCCCAAACGACTGGAGATACGCAGTATTTT. This encodes CASSSQTTGDTQYF.

This clone has just one count. The rearrangement links TRBV11-2 to TRBJ2-5, with 7 bases identical to TRBD2. The germline gives CDR1 SGHAT, CDR2 FQNNGV. The CDR3 has 14 residues. V was pared by 4 bases and J by 4 bases, with 6 bases of the junction left unmatched. CDR3 coding DNA: TGTGCCAGCAGCTCAGGACTAGTTGCAGAGACCCAGTACTTC. Its protein is CASSSGLVAETQYF. Variable domain in full (rest from reference TRBV11-2 and TRBJ2-5): EAGVAQSPRYKIIEKRQSVAFWCNPISGHATLYWYQQILGQGPKLLIQFQNNGVVDDSQLPKDRFSAERLKGVDSTLKIQPAKLEDSAVYLCASSSGLVAETQYFGPGTRLLVL.

To note about this clone: Other DNA variants within this sample encode the same CDR3. The CDR3 nucleotides are TGTGCAAGTCGCTTAGGTCGGGCCCCCAAAGAGACCCAGTACTTC. Protein sequence: CASRLGRAPKETQYF. V usage is TRBV12-2 and J usage is TRBJ2-5. TRBV12-2 is described as a pseudogene. This CDR3 has 15 residues.

The chain couples TRBV4-1 to TRBJ1-1; D gene ambiguous. Germline V gene sequence: CDR1 MGHRA, CDR2 YSYEKL. CDR3 size: 15 residues. V lost 4 bases and J lost 2, with 14 bases in between. As DNA, the CDR3 is TGCGCCAGCAGCCCTTCCTGGCCGGAAAACACTGAAGCTTTCTTT. Translated: CASSPSWPENTEAFF.

This clone appeared once. V gene TRBV27 combines with J gene TRBJ2-1, with TRBD1 as a possible D gene (7 bases). Germline V gene data show CDR1 as MNHEY and CDR2 as SMNVEV (reference sequence). The CDR3 is 15 residues long. V lost 4 bases, J lost 4 bases, and 14 bases lay in between. The CDR3 spells CASSWDSGLYNEQFF. The CDR3 nucleotides read TGTGCCAGCAGTTGGGACAGCGGGTTGTACAATGAGCAGTTCTTC.

The rearrangement links TRBV10-3 to TRBJ1-1, with D perhaps TRBD1 (5 bases). Germline V gene lookup returns CDR1 ENHRY and CDR2 SYGVKD. With 5 bases removed from V and 11 bases from J, the gap between germline ends came to 21 bases. There are 14 residues in the CDR3. The CDR3 DNA reads as TGTGCCATCAGTTTACCGGGCCCCCGGGGGGGGGCTTTCTTT. It yields the protein CAISLPGPRGGAFF.

This chain uses TRBV6-1 with TRBJ2-7; D is ambiguous. The CDR3 totals 14 residues. Germline-derived CDR1 and CDR2 are MNHNS and SASEGT. V lost 8 bases, J lost 1 base, and 15 bases lay in between. CDR3 sequence (DNA): TGTGCCAGCCAAAACTCCTGGCGTTCCTACGAGCAGTACTTC. Its translation is CASQNSWRSYEQYF.

The rearrangement joins TRBV11-2 to TRBJ1-1, with a weak D call TRBD1 (5 bases). The germline V gene has CDR1 SGHAT and CDR2 FQNNGV. Trimming removed 6 bases at V and 7 bases at J, with 15 bases between. The CDR3 is made up of 13 amino acids. CDR3 nucleotide sequence: TGTGCCAGCAGTCCTCCAGACAGATTTGAAGCTTTCTTT. This encodes CASSPPDRFEAFF.

The V gene is TRBV7-3, the J gene TRBJ2-7; 10 nucleotides agree with TRBD2. The CDR3 runs 15 residues. CDR1 and CDR2 (germline): SGHTA, FQGTGA. Trimming removed 5 bases from V and 3 bases from J; junction bases left unmatched: 7. The CDR3 spells CASSPLAGAGYEQYF. The CDR3 region has the DNA TGTGCCAGCAGCCCTCTAGCGGGAGCAGGCTACGAGCAGTACTTC.

This clone has just one count. This rearrangement joins TRBV27 to TRBJ2-1; 10 nucleotides agree with TRBD2. Germline-derived CDR1 and CDR2 are MNHEY and SMNVEV (reference sequence). The V segment lost 4 bases and the J segment 4 bases; nucleotides outside the gene matches: 16. The CDR3 extends over 19 amino acids. The CDR3 DNA sequence: TGTGCCAGCAGTTGCCCAGAATTACGAGGACTAGCGGAGTACAATGAGCAGTTCTTC. It specifies CASSCPELRGLAEYNEQFF.

V and J are TRBV9 and TRBJ2-7; TRBD2 matches at 7 bases. This CDR3 region has 14 residues. Germline V gives CDR1 SGDLS, CDR2 YYNGEE. V was clipped by 0 bases and J by 3 bases; unmatched bases: 3. In DNA, the CDR3 is TGTGCCAGCAGCGTAGGGGAGGGAATCTACGAGCAGTACTTC. It is translated as CASSVGEGIYEQYF.

This chain connects TRBV6-5 to TRBJ2-7; 10 bases agree with TRBD1. CDR1 is MNHEY, CDR2 SVGAGI, per germline. CDR3 size: 14 residues. With 5 bases clipped from V and 2 bases from J, the junction kept 3 bases outside the gene matches. CDR3 region: CASSTGTGAYEQYF. In nucleotides, the CDR3 is TGTGCCAGCAGTACCGGGACAGGGGCCTACGAGCAGTACTTC.

The chain has TRBV29-1 and TRBJ2-7, with TRBD1 identical over 7 bases. The germline V gene encodes CDR1 SQVTM and CDR2 ANQGSEA. The CDR3 is 13 residues long. With V trimmed by 5 bases and J by 2 bases, 6 bases remained unmatched. This chain's CDR3 is CSVLGTVPYEQYF. The CDR3 nucleotides are TGCAGCGTTCTCGGGACAGTTCCCTACGAGCAGTACTTC.

The chain recombines TRBV18 with TRBJ1-1; no clear D gene. Germline V gene data show CDR1 as KGHSH and CDR2 as LQKENI. V was cut by 3 bases and J by 11 bases, with 16 bases left in between. The CDR3 length is 13 residues. The CDR3: CASSPDRDSKAFF. The CDR3 coding sequence is TGTGCCAGCTCACCGGACCGAGATAGCAAGGCTTTCTTT.

The V gene is TRBV28, the J gene TRBJ1-5, with 7 bases aligning to TRBD1. The V and J ends lost 6 bases and 0 bases, in that order; junction bases with no gene match: 11. Germline V lookup: CDR1 MDHEN, CDR2 SYDVKM. The CDR3 totals 17 residues. The CDR3 coding sequence is TGTGCCAGCAGACCAAGACAGGGAAAGGATAGCAATCAGCCCCAGCATTTT. Protein product: CASRPRQGKDSNQPQHF. Supplemented by reference TRBV28 and TRBJ1-5, the full variable domain reads DVKVTQSSRYLVKRTGEKVFLECVQDMDHENMFWYRQDPGLGLRLIYFSYDVKMKEKGDIPEGYSVSREKKERFSLILESASTNQTSMYLCASRPRQGKDSNQPQHFGDGTRLSIL.

V and J are TRBV7-9 and TRBJ1-1; D uncertain. The CDR3 is 13 residues long. The germline gives CDR1 SEHNR, CDR2 FQNEAQ (reference sequence). The V end lost 1 base, the J end lost 3 bases, and 6 bases lay between the germline ends. Written as DNA, the CDR3 is TGTGCCAGCAGCTTAGATGGAGACACTGAAGCTTTCTTT. Its translation: CASSLDGDTEAFF.

The sample holds one count of this clone. This chain links TRBV15 with TRBJ2-1, with D uncertain. This CDR3 is 17 amino acids long. CDR1 and CDR2 (germline): LNHNV, YYDKDF (reference sequence). Trimming cost V 0 bases and J 1 base, with 13 bases left between them. The CDR3 DNA follows: TGTGCCACCAGCAGAGATGTCCTAGTTGGGTCCTACAATGAGCAGTTCTTC. The encoded protein is CATSRDVLVGSYNEQFF.

This clone was seen a single time. The gene calls are TRBV29-1 and TRBJ1-1; D perhaps matches TRBD1 (5 bases). The CDR3 is 10 amino acids. Germline CDR1 SQVTM, CDR2 ANQGSEA. CDR3 sequence: CGGASTEAFF. The CDR3 coding sequence is TGCGGCGGGGCGAGCACTGAAGCTTTCTTT.